This TCR beta chain was captured in a study of T-cell reconstitution after alpha-beta-depleted transplantation in children (dated by TCRdb to between 2015 and 2016). Notes on the research overall: The study quantitatively tracked T-cell immune reconstitution after TCRalphabeta/CD19-depleted allogeneic hematopoietic cell transplantation in children using TCR repertoire profiling. Beyond this particular receptor, the publication reports: Over subsequent months, a decline in hyperexpanded clone frequencies was noted, and after one year, T-cell counts and TCRbeta diversity were mostly ascribed to newly produced T cells. The apparently early recovery of alphabetaT-cell counts about two months after transplant reportedly depended on only several hundred rapidly expanded clones that came from non-depleted graft cells. In some patients, high TCRbeta diversity at day 60 was attributed to recipient T cells and intrathymic progenitors that had survived conditioning.

Deletion took 1 base off V and 0 bases off J, with a span of 13 bases between the germline ends. From the germline V gene (reference sequence), CDR1 is DFQATT and CDR2 is SNEGSKA. Including the terminal cysteine and phenylalanine, the CDR3 comprises 15 residues. Only the CDR3 portion is preserved as DNA: 45 bases, with reading frame beginning at the first base. At least ten counts were recorded for this clonotype. No cognate antigen has been identified for it. Per-base quality was not reported, and no clone a single base away is much larger than it. The treatment or condition label, read with the paper, signifies: allogeneic hematopoietic cell transplantation with graft depleted of TCRalphabeta T cells and CD19 B cells. The children who served as transplant recipients had been given grafts of TCRalphabeta/CD19-depleted allogeneic hematopoietic cells. Libraries were constructed by PCR. TCRdb names Illumina HiSeq 2500 as the instrument used. To normalize quantification of the TCRbeta repertoire, the TCR libraries were built with molecular barcoding that relied on unique molecular identifiers. In-frame beta chains were kept once TCRdb had trimmed the public reads at Q25 with fastp and called clones with MiXCR. Under each unique CDR3 protein, matching rows form one entry showing the most common genes and DNA. The table for this sample lists over 120,000 distinct CDR3 sequences; around 8.8% of them were counted only once. The ten largest clones capture 15% to 20% of the sample.

The sequence links TRBV20-1 to TRBJ2-7; no D segment can be confidently identified. This TCR was sampled from a female patient aged 2 to 10 who had a stem cell transplant for congenital amegakaryocytic thrombocytopenia, so the T cells may come from the graft donor. Here the sequenced sample was PBMCs, mostly from graft donor cells, taken 180 days after TCRalphabeta/CD19-depleted stem cell transplant. Read as DNA, the sequence is TGCAGTGCTAGAGCTTGGGCAGCAAGCTCCTACGAGCAGTACTTC. Translated, it gives CSARAWAASSYEQYF.